These T cell receptor beta chains were read from a single sample in a study of metastatic and nonmetastatic thyroid tumors. TCRdb re-clonotyped the PCR reads via MiXCR. In the table there are 15,000 to 20,000 clones, about 29% of which are singletons. Sequenced sample: tumor tissue. These receptors originate from a male donor with papillary thyroid cancer or a benign thyroid nodule (not recorded which). Some clones in this sample may be carry-over from other donors' samples. CDR3s include the opening cysteine and the closing phenylalanine or tryptophan. Fields, in order: J gene, clone size, V gene, D gene, CDR3 DNA, CDR3 protein. A D gene is named only where the DNA matches it firmly. Part of the rows lack a size; the others show once, few, many or a class for expanded clones.

TRBJ2-7	.	TRBV6-2/TRBV6-3	TRBD2	TGTGCCAGCATCGCGGGGGGGGGCGGGTACTACGAGCAGTACTTC	CASIAGGGGYYEQYF
TRBJ2-7	.	TRBV5-1	TRBD2	TGCGCCAGCAGCCTGTGGGGGGGAAGTAGCGAGCAGTACTTC	CASSLWGGSSEQYF
TRBJ1-2	.	TRBV6-1	.	TGTGCCAGCAGTGTACCGCGGAGAGGGAAGTCTTTCTATGGCTACACCTTC	CASSVPRRGKSFYGYTF
TRBJ2-7	few	TRBV6-2/TRBV6-3	.	TGTGCCAGCAGCATTAGGGCTACAGCATTATACGAGCAGTACTTC	CASSIRATALYEQYF
TRBJ2-7	many	TRBV30	.	TGTGCCTGGAGTCCCGGGACTGGTACCTACGAGCAGTACTTC	CAWSPGTGTYEQYF
TRBJ1-1	.	TRBV6-4	.	TGTGCCAGCAGTGTGGGTGGGGGTAACACTGAAGCTTTCTTT	CASSVGGGNTEAFF
TRBJ2-7	.	TRBV30	.	TGTGCCTGGGGGGGGTACGAGCAGTACTTC	CAWGGYEQYF
TRBJ1-2	once	TRBV20-1	.	TGCAGTGCTTCGACAGGCTCGAACTATGGCTACACCTTC	CSASTGSNYGYTF
TRBJ2-3	.	TRBV3-1	TRBD2	TGTGCCAGCAGCCAAGGTCTAGCGGGAGGACAAAATACGCAGTATTTT	CASSQGLAGGQNTQYF
TRBJ2-5	.	TRBV28	TRBD2	TGTGCCAGCAGTCCGCCGATTCAGCGGGAGGGTCAAGAGACCCAGTACTTC	CASSPPIQREGQETQYF
TRBJ1-3	.	TRBV6-1	.	TGTGCCAGCAGTGAAGCCCCAAGCTCTGGAAACACCATATATTTT	CASSEAPSSGNTIYF
TRBJ2-2	.	TRBV11-1	TRBD2	TGTGCCAGCAGCTTTCCGACTAGCGGGAGAGACACCGGGGAGCTGTTTTTT	CASSFPTSGRDTGELFF
TRBJ1-2	.	TRBV4-3	TRBD1	TGCGCCAGCAAGGTAACAGGGGACTATGGCTACACCTTC	CASKVTGDYGYTF
TRBJ2-7	.	TRBV4-2	TRBD2	TGTGCCAGCAGCGACCGGACTAGCGGGAGAGACGGGCAGTACTTC	CASSDRTSGRDGQYF
TRBJ2-4	many	TRBV20-1	TRBD2	TGCAGTGCTAGAGAAAGCGGGAGGGCCTGGGGAAACATTCAGTACTTC	CSARESGRAWGNIQYF
TRBJ2-5	.	TRBV29-1	.	TGCAGCGTTGATGGAGGGAATGTGGCGGAGACCCAGTACTTC	CSVDGGNVAETQYF
TRBJ2-1	medium-sized	TRBV6-2/TRBV6-3	TRBD2	TGTGCCAGCAGTTACGCCGGGACTAGCGGGAGGGGGAATGAGCAGTTCTTC	CASSYAGTSGRGNEQFF
TRBJ2-3	many	TRBV20-1	.	TGCAGTGCTAGGGATGGGTACTCCTTAGATACGCAGTATTTT	CSARDGYSLDTQYF
TRBJ1-5	.	TRBV6-1	.	TGTGCCAGCAGTAAAATACAGGATCAGCCCCAGCATTTT	CASSKIQDQPQHF
TRBJ1-6	few	TRBV2	.	TGTGCCAGCAGTCAGGGTTCCGCACCCCTCCACTTT	CASSQGSAPLHF
TRBJ1-2	.	TRBV6-5	.	TGTGCCAGCAGTTACGGGGGCAGGTACCCGGGCTACACCTTC	CASSYGGRYPGYTF
TRBJ1-5	.	TRBV7-6	.	TGTGCCAGCAGCGCCCAGATCAATCAGCCCCAGCATTTT	CASSAQINQPQHF
TRBJ2-7	few	TRBV20-1	TRBD2	TGCAGTGCTCCAAATCCCGGGACTAGCGGGAGTGTCTACGAGCAGTACTTC	CSAPNPGTSGSVYEQYF
TRBJ1-5	medium-sized	TRBV12-3/TRBV12-4	.	TGTGCCAGCAGTTTTAGTGGGGGGGGCAATCAGCCCCAGCATTTT	CASSFSGGGNQPQHF
TRBJ2-5	.	TRBV7-2	TRBD1	TGTGCCAGCAGCTCGATGGACAGGTCCACCGGGGAGACCCAGTACTTC	CASSSMDRSTGETQYF
TRBJ2-7	.	TRBV4-2	TRBD2	TGTGCCAGCAGCCAAGTAGCGGGAGTAGCCTACGAGCAGTACTTC	CASSQVAGVAYEQYF
TRBJ2-2	.	TRBV19	.	TGTGCCAGTAGTATCAGTTGGGCACAAATTCATTTCCCCGGGGAGCTGTTTTTT	CASSISWAQIHFPGELFF
TRBJ2-1	many	TRBV7-3	TRBD2	TGTGCCAGCAGCTTAAGAGCGGGAGGAAGCAATGAGCAGTTCTTC	CASSLRAGGSNEQFF
TRBJ1-1	.	TRBV18	.	TGTGCCAGCTCACCACCGTCCACAGGGTCGAACACTGAAGCTTTCTTT	CASSPPSTGSNTEAFF